These 24 T cell receptor beta chains share one sample of origin, sequenced in a study of T cells in Graves' hyperthyroidism and ophthalmopathy. From RNA transcripts, TCR beta CDR3 regions were amplified. HTBI primers drove first-round RT-PCR of the TCR CDR3. One entry per CDR3 protein results from TCRdb running MiXCR on the multiplex PCR reads. The table shows about 530,000 distinct CDR3 sequences, with approximately 17% occurring only once. The sequenced sample was blood. The receptors derive from a woman aged 18 to 35 with Graves' ophthalmopathy.

V gene TRBV19 combines with J gene TRBJ2-1, with a weak D call TRBD2 (6 bases). Trimming removed 5 bases from V and 7 bases from J, with 9 bases in between. The germline gives CDR1 LNHDA, CDR2 SQIVND (reference sequence). The CDR3 sequence is 12 residues long. DNA for the CDR3: TGTGCCAGTAGTCACCGGGGGAATGAGCAGTTCTTC. Its translation: CASSHRGNEQFF.

CDR3 bases: TGTGCCACCAGCGGCGACGGGGGTCGGGGTAATGAAAAACTGTTTTTT. Residues: CATSGDGGRGNEKLFF. This chain links TRBV15 with TRBJ1-4, with D possibly being TRBD1 (5 bases). Trimming shortened V by 5 bases and J by 4 bases, and 17 bases separated the two germline ends. This CDR3 region has 16 residues. The germline V gene has CDR1 LNHNV and CDR2 YYDKDF (reference sequence).

This clonotype has just a few counts. The chain joins TRBV27 to TRBJ2-2; 8 bases fit TRBD2. The CDR3 length is 15 residues. V lost 3 bases and J lost 4; bases outside the gene matches: 4. Germline V gene data show CDR1 as MNHEY and CDR2 as SMNVEV (reference sequence). CDR3 amino acids: CASSFGGGSTGELFF. The CDR3 DNA is TGTGCCAGCAGTTTCGGCGGGGGGAGCACCGGGGAGCTGTTTTTT.

This clonotype occurred many times. V is TRBV7-8 and J is TRBJ2-7; TRBD2 agrees at 12 bases. This CDR3 spans 16 amino acids. With V trimmed by 1 base and J by 1 base, 2 bases remained unmatched. Germline lookup yields CDR1 SGHVS and CDR2 FQNEAQ. CDR3 nucleotide sequence: TGTGCCAGCAGCTTAGATCTAGCGGGAGGGTCCTACGAGCAGTACTTC. Translated: CASSLDLAGGSYEQYF.

This clonotype was recorded a few times. The chain uses TRBV20-1 and TRBJ1-5; TRBD1 might be the D (6 bases). Trimming cost V 2 bases and J 3 bases, with 14 bases left between them. The CDR3 loop spans 15 amino acids. CDR1 DFQATT and CDR2 SNEGSKA come from the germline V gene (reference sequence). CDR3 loop: CSARRTVYNNQPQHF. The CDR3 DNA sequence: TGCAGTGCTAGACGGACAGTTTATAACAATCAGCCCCAGCATTTT.

This clonotype has just a few counts. The chain joins TRBV29-1 to TRBJ2-3, with D perhaps matching TRBD2 (7 bases). V lost 3 bases and J 1 base, leaving 17 bases between the germline ends. The germline V gene encodes CDR1 SQVTM and CDR2 ANQGSEA. This CDR3 is built from 16 residues. The CDR3, as DNA: TGCAGCGTTGAGGCCATGTGGGGGGGCGGCACAGATACGCAGTATTTT. This translates into CSVEAMWGGGTDTQYF.

The V call is TRBV9, the J call TRBJ2-3; D is unresolved. Trimming removed 0 bases at V and 6 bases at J, with 5 bases between. The CDR3 totals 12 residues. Looked up from germline, CDR1 is SGDLS and CDR2 is YYNGEE. CDR3 DNA sequence: TGTGCCAGCAGCGTAGCTCATGATACGCAGTATTTT. Protein sequence: CASSVAHDTQYF. Together with reference TRBV9 and TRBJ2-3, the CDR3 gives the full variable domain: DSGVTQTPKHLITATGQRVTLRCSPRSGDLSVYWYQQSLDQGLQFLIQYYNGEERAKGNILERFSAQQFPDLHSELNLSSLELGDSALYFCASSVAHDTQYFGPGTRLTVL.

This clonotype was found many times. This chain uses TRBV11-2 with TRBJ1-1; 9 nucleotides line up with TRBD1. CDR3 length: 12 residues. Germline V gene sequence: CDR1 SGHAT, CDR2 FQNNGV. The J segment lost 8 bases and the V segment lost 4 bases, leaving 2 bases of the junction unmatched. The CDR3 nucleotides read TGTGCCAGCAGCTCGGACAGGGGAGAAGCTTTCTTT. Its protein product is CASSSDRGEAFF.

This clonotype was seen at least ten times. The chain has TRBV2 and TRBJ1-1; D call uncertain. Germline V gives CDR1 SNHLY, CDR2 FYNNEI. There are 13 residues in the CDR3. V was shortened by 7 bases and J by 4 bases, with 13 bases between the two germline ends. CDR3 DNA sequence: TGTGCCAGCATCCCAGGAACCGGCACTGAAGCTTTCTTT. Translated, it gives CASIPGTGTEAFF.

This clonotype showed up many times. The chain employs TRBV28 and TRBJ2-3; D is possibly TRBD1 (6 bases). Germline assignment: CDR1 MDHEN and CDR2 SYDVKM. Trimming shortened V by 4 bases and J by 2 bases, and 19 bases separated the two germline ends. The CDR3 consists of 17 residues. The CDR3 sequence: CASSSSGQGIFTDTQYF. The CDR3, as DNA: TGTGCCAGCAGTTCAAGTGGTCAGGGGATCTTCACAGATACGCAGTATTTT.

This clonotype showed up just a few times. This chain uses TRBV28 with TRBJ2-2; tentatively, D is TRBD1 or TRBD2 (6 bases each). The length of the CDR3 is 15 residues. The V gene's germline CDR1 is MDHEN and CDR2 SYDVKM. V gave up 7 bases and J gave up 1 base, with 13 bases separating them. The CDR3 spells CASKGEEKNTGELFF. CDR3 DNA: TGTGCCAGCAAGGGGGAGGAAAAGAACACCGGGGAGCTGTTTTTT.

This clonotype was observed at least ten times. V is TRBV30 and J is TRBJ2-1; the D gene is possibly TRBD1 (6 bases). From germline, CDR1 is GTSNPN and CDR2 SVGIG (reference sequence). Between the trimmed V and J ends, which lost 3 bases and 7 bases, there was a span of 7 bases. The CDR3 covers 11 residues. The CDR3 DNA follows: TGTGCCTGGAGGAGGGGGAATGAGCAGTTCTTC. This translates into CAWRRGNEQFF.

Only a few counts were recorded for this clonotype. CDR3 sequence reads: CASSIMFLSNTEAFF. The CDR3 nucleotides are TGTGCCAGTAGTATCATGTTTTTATCGAACACTGAAGCTTTCTTT. This chain uses TRBV19 with TRBJ1-1; D is unresolved. The CDR3 consists of 15 residues. Germline lookup yields CDR1 LNHDA and CDR2 SQIVND (reference sequence). Trimming shortened V by 3 bases and J by 1 base, and 12 bases separated the two germline ends. Together with reference TRBV19 and TRBJ1-1, the CDR3 gives the full variable domain: DGGITQSPKYLFRKEGQNVTLSCEQNLNHDAMYWYRQDPGQGLRLIYYSQIVNDFQKGDIAEGYSVSREKKESFPLTVTSAQKNPTAFYLCASSIMFLSNTEAFFGQGTRLTVV.

The gene calls are TRBV20-1 and TRBJ2-3, with 11 bases fitting TRBD2. This CDR3 spans 15 amino acids. Germline CDR1 DFQATT, CDR2 SNEGSKA (reference sequence). V lost 5 bases and J lost 1; bases outside the gene matches: 5. The CDR3 loop reads CSASTSGRGTDTQYF. The CDR3, as DNA: TGCAGTGCTTCCACTAGCGGGAGAGGCACAGATACGCAGTATTTT.

J is TRBJ1-2 and V is TRBV9, with D maybe TRBD1 (5 bases). The V end lost 0 bases, the J end lost 3 bases, and 9 bases lay between the germline ends. Germline-derived CDR1 and CDR2 are SGDLS and YYNGEE. The CDR3 consists of 14 residues. Here the CDR3 reads CASSVAGHDYGYTF. Here the CDR3 DNA reads TGTGCCAGCAGCGTAGCTGGACACGACTATGGCTACACCTTC.

This clonotype was observed a few times. The V gene is TRBV19, the J gene TRBJ1-5; no definite D call. Germline loops: CDR1 LNHDA, CDR2 SQIVND (reference sequence). This CDR3 has 15 amino acids. Trimming took off 3 bases at V and 4 bases at J, with 13 bases between the two ends. CDR3 in DNA: TGTGCCAGTAGTATCGACACCAGTAGAAATCAGCCCCAGCATTTT. It encodes CASSIDTSRNQPQHF.

This clonotype was observed many times. The chain combines TRBV7-2 with TRBJ1-1; D is perhaps TRBD1 (6 bases). The CDR3 totals 14 residues. The V gene's germline CDR1 is SGHTA and CDR2 FQGNSA. V was shortened by 5 bases and J by 0 bases, with 10 bases between the two germline ends. This CDR3 reads CASSGQYLNTEAFF. The CDR3 bases are TGTGCCAGCAGCGGACAGTATCTGAACACTGAAGCTTTCTTT.

The chain employs TRBV11-3 and TRBJ2-1; a possible D gene is TRBD1 (6 bases). Germline CDR1 and CDR2: SGHNT and YENEEA. The CDR3 totals 17 residues. Between the trimmed V and J ends, which lost 1 base and 0 bases, there was a span of 13 bases. The CDR3 reads CASSLAYRVGSYNEQFF. The DNA of the CDR3 is TGTGCCAGCAGCTTAGCCTACAGGGTAGGCTCCTACAATGAGCAGTTCTTC.

This clonotype was seen a few times. The chain is built from TRBV7-9 and TRBJ2-5; TRBD1 might be the D (6 bases). Germline CDR1 is SEHNR and CDR2 is FQNEAQ (reference sequence). V was trimmed by 8 bases and J by 0 bases, leaving 16 bases between them. The CDR3 length is 15 residues. CDR3: CASGQTGDYQETQYF. The CDR3 DNA follows: TGTGCCAGCGGCCAGACAGGCGATTACCAAGAGACCCAGTACTTC.

The chain uses TRBV28 and TRBJ2-5; D possibly corresponds to TRBD2 (5 bases). V dropped 6 bases and J dropped 2 bases, with 19 bases sitting between them. The CDR3 totals 16 residues. CDR1 is MDHEN, CDR2 SYDVKM, per germline. The CDR3 sequence: CASSPFGREGQETQYF. CDR3 nucleotide sequence: TGTGCCAGCAGCCCTTTTGGACGAGAGGGTCAAGAGACCCAGTACTTC.

The chain combines TRBV29-1 with TRBJ2-5; 9 bases are a match to TRBD2. Per the germline V gene, CDR1 is SQVTM and CDR2 is ANQGSEA. V was clipped by 2 bases and J by 1 base; unmatched bases: 5. CDR3 length equals 15 residues. The CDR3 DNA sequence: TGCAGCGTTGAATTAGCGGGGGATAGCCAAGAGACCCAGTACTTC. Amino acids: CSVELAGDSQETQYF.

The sample holds many counts of this clonotype. The CDR3: CAWSITDTQYF. Written as DNA, the CDR3 is TGTGCCTGGTCTATCACAGATACGCAGTATTTT. J is TRBJ2-3 and V is TRBV30; unclear D gene. This CDR3 is 11 amino acids long. The V gene lost 5 bases and the J gene lost 2 bases, with 5 bases spanning the gap. In germline, CDR1 is GTSNPN, CDR2 SVGIG (reference sequence).

The chain employs TRBV29-1 and TRBJ2-2; 8 bases line up with TRBD1. Germline-derived CDR1 and CDR2 are SQVTM and ANQGSEA. Unmatched junction bases numbered 10, after V lost 3 bases and J lost 4 bases. The CDR3 extends over 16 amino acids. The CDR3 region is CSVDGGQGLSTGELFF. In nucleotides, the CDR3 is TGCAGCGTTGATGGAGGACAGGGCCTCTCCACCGGGGAGCTGTTTTTT.

The chain is built from TRBV11-2 and TRBJ1-2; D might be TRBD1 (5 bases). V was trimmed by 0 bases and J by 8 bases, leaving 10 bases between them. CDR3 length equals 13 residues. Germline V gene sequence: CDR1 SGHAT, CDR2 FQNNGV. This chain's CDR3 is CASSLDAGGGYTF. The DNA for the CDR3 is TGTGCCAGCAGCTTAGACGCGGGGGGAGGCTACACCTTC.